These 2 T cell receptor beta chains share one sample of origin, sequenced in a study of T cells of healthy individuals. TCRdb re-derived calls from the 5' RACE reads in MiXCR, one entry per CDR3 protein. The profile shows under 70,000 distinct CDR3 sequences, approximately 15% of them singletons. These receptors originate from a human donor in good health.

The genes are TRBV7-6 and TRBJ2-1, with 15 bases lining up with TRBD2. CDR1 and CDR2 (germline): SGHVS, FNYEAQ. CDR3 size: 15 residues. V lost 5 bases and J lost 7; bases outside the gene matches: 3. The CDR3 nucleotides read TGTGCCAGCAGCGCAGGGACTAGCGGGGGGAATGAGCAGTTCTTC. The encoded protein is CASSAGTSGGNEQFF. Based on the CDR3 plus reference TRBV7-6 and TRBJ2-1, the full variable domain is GAGVSQSPRYKVTKRGQDVALRCDPISGHVSLYWYRQALGQGPEFLTYFNYEAQQDKSGLPNDRFSAERPEGSISTLTIQRTEQRDSAMYRCASSAGTSGGNEQFFGPGTRLTVL.

CDR3 in DNA: TGCGCCAGCAGCTTGTGGAGGGCAAGCACAGATACGCAGTATTTT. Translated, it gives CASSLWRASTDTQYF. The chain carries TRBV5-1 and TRBJ2-3; D is possibly TRBD2 (6 bases). Trimming took off 1 base at V and 0 bases at J, with 9 bases between the two ends. The CDR3 spans 15 residues. Looked up from germline, CDR1 is SGHRS and CDR2 is YFSETQ.